Here is one T cell receptor beta chain with its context. This clonotype has only a few counts. This clone's antigen is unknown. Base qualities are missing; no much larger clone stands one base away. These data come from a study of human T cells and chemical hapten exposure (dated by TCRdb to the early 2020s). For context, the study as a whole: For sensitization, 2% DPC in acetone was applied to a 2 cm by 2 cm area of upper inner arm skin. Throughout the roughly 25-week study period, patients were also given weekly therapeutic DPC doses on the scalp. Patch testing was done on the upper back using Finn chambers containing 0.01% DPC, and results were scored after 6 days according to International Contact Dermatitis Research Group standards. The patient cohort, mostly female, included alopecia areata with under or over 50% scalp involvement, alopecia totalis and alopecia universalis. Libraries were pooled for sequencing, and variation in per-sample TCR yields was attributed mainly to small differences in library volumes within the pool. The study tracked peripheral blood TCR repertoire changes in vivo during primary and secondary sensitization to the hapten diphenylcyclopropenone (DPC) in alopecia patients. Blood was sampled from patients pre-sensitization (week 0) and at 2, 6 and about 24 weeks after DPC sensitization. Around 30 alopecia patients provided blood for TCR sequencing at one to four time points (pre-sensitization, 2, 6 and 24 weeks).

The protocol used for the library was RACE. Sequencing instrument: NextSeq 500. During library preparation, unique molecular identifiers were attached to individual cDNA molecules so that TCRs could be counted quantitatively and reproducibly. Each blood RNA sample was used to sequence both TCR alpha and TCR beta chains. From the authors' description of their analysis: Samples had a median of 95,638 TCRs, with a range from about 23,224 to 750,000. V, J and CDR3 annotation of the TCR reads was carried out using the Decombinator software suite. For the PS versus PT1 abundance plots, all samples were subsampled to the same number of TCRs (28,000). TCRs were defined as expanded if absent before sensitization and observed at least eight times at the 2-week time point. TCRdb cleaned the public reads at Q25 with fastp, built clones with MiXCR and kept in-frame beta chains. Under each unique CDR3 protein, matching rows form one entry showing the most common genes and DNA. The V and J calls, along with clone size, are taken from TCRdb and not from the paper's own processing. This sample lists 65,000 to 80,000 distinct CDR3 sequences; around a tenth were detected once. 1.1% to 1.5% of the sample belongs to the ten largest clones.

V loses 1 base of germline sequence and J loses 4 bases, and the interval between the two ends is 4 bases. CDR1 MDHEN and CDR2 SYDVKM are derived from the germline V gene. Measured from the cysteine to the phenylalanine, the CDR3 is 12 residues long. Kept here is only the CDR3 DNA, which spans 36 bases and is read in frame from base 1. General conclusions and limits of the study: Alopecia, a presumed autoimmune disease, was present in all patients, so the immune response of the patients might differ from that of healthy individuals. After repeated subsampling, the strength of the expansion versus patch-test correlation and the threshold at which it became significant changed. Compared with pre-sensitization or healthy control sets, expanded TCRs formed significantly more large CDR3 similarity clusters, which is consistent with antigen-driven responses. A positive correlation was found between the number of PT1 expanded TCRs and patch test score, with significance reached at thresholds 8, 16 and 32 but not 4. DPC sensitization did not change how many TCRs were above 1 in 1000 frequency, and no evidence was found of alterations in global repertoire structure.

The time point label, as the study defines it: patch test 1, 2 weeks after DPC sensitization. Reading the label with the study, this specimen's treatment or condition is: therapeutic diphenylcyclopropenone sensitization with weekly scalp DPC. At each patch-test visit, blood was drawn before the patch test was applied. Patients were eligible if aged 18 to 70, diagnosed with alopecia and judged suitable for DPC therapy, and pregnant patients were excluded. Unfractionated whole blood was collected in Tempus Blood RNA tubes, and total RNA was extracted from that blood. The chain couples TRBV28 to TRBJ1-1, with no confident D gene call. This material consisted of whole blood, taken in connection with sensitization to the hapten diphenylcyclopropenone (DPC). The receptor's source is a woman aged 45 to 65 with alopecia areata. Some clones in this sample may be carry-over from other donors' samples. Here is the DNA: TGTGCCAGCAGTTTATTGGTCACTGAAGCTTTCTTT. Translated, this gives CASSLLVTEAFF.